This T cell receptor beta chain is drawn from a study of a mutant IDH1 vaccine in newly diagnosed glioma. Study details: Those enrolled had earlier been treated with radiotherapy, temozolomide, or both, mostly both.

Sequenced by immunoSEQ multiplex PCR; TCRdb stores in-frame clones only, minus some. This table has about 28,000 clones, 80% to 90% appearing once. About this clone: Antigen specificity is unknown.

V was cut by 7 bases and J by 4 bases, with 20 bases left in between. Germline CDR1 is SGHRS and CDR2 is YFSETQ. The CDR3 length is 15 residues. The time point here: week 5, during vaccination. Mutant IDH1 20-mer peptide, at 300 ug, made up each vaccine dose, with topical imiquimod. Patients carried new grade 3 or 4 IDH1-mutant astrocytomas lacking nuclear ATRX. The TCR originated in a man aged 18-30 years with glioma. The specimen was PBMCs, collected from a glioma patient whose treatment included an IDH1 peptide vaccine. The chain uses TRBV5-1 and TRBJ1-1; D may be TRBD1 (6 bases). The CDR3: CASAWGGGPSTEAFF. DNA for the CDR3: TGCGCCAGCGCTTGGGGAGGGGGGCCGAGCACTGAAGCTTTCTTT.